This T cell receptor beta chain was recorded in a study of technical replicates of blood from a few donors. The V gene end was trimmed by 2 bases and the J gene end by 4 bases; junction bases not matched to a gene: 12. CDR1 is SGHTA, CDR2 FQGNSA, per germline. The CDR3 sequence is 18 residues long. TCRdb keeps only in-frame clones here, not all; method: immunoSEQ multiplex PCR. The table lists tens of thousands of clones, 96% of them singletons. Material for sequencing was T cells isolated from PBMCs. The TCR originated in a human donor in good health. The chain recombines TRBV7-2 with TRBJ1-5, with 9 nucleotides matching TRBD1. CDR3 region: CASSLQGQGIGRNQPQHF. In DNA, the CDR3 is TGTGCCAGCAGCTTACAGGGACAGGGAATAGGGAGGAATCAGCCCCAGCATTTT.